This TCR beta chain was identified in a study of T cell repertoires in cytomegalovirus infection. The CDR3 sequence is 15 residues long. The V and J ends lost 0 bases and 2 bases respectively, with 8 bases between them. Germline lookup yields CDR1 MNHEY and CDR2 SVGAGI. TCRdb independently ran MiXCR on the reads; one entry per CDR3 protein. The sample holds 250,000 to 300,000 distinct CDR3 sequences, over 20% seen once. Sequences were obtained from PBMCs. The TCR originated in a human donor in good health (CMV status not recorded). Some clones in this sample may be carry-over from other donors' samples. This chain joins TRBV6-5 and TRBJ1-5; the D is unclear. In DNA, the CDR3 is TGTGCCAGCAGTTACTCTCCGGGCCGCAATCAGCCCCAGCATTTT. It codes for CASSYSPGRNQPQHF.